The 30 T cell receptor beta chains in this list originate from one sample, sequenced in a study of T cell responses to AZD1222 COVID-19 vaccine. This table comes from immunoSEQ multiplex PCR, and its TCRdb copy is limited to in-frame clones, with some not included. The profile shows about 120,000 clones, around 91% of them singletons. This specimen was peripheral blood, taken 28 days after the second AZD1222 dose. These receptors all stem from an adult who received the AZD1222 COVID-19 vaccine.

This chain links TRBV9 with TRBJ1-1; maybe TRBD1 (6 bases). The length of the CDR3 is 14 residues. V lost 3 bases, J lost 2 bases, and 11 bases lay in between. The germline gives CDR1 SGDLS, CDR2 YYNGEE. The CDR3 sequence: CASSAGQLNTEAFF. The DNA for the CDR3 is TGTGCCAGCAGCGCCGGACAGTTAAACACTGAAGCTTTCTTT.

Here the CDR3 reads CASSADRGGLDTEAFF. CDR3 DNA sequence: TGCGCCAGCAGCGCGGACAGGGGTGGTTTGGACACTGAAGCTTTCTTT. The chain couples TRBV5-1 to TRBJ1-1; TRBD1 matches 9 bases. The CDR3 loop spans 16 amino acids. Germline values: CDR1 SGHRS, CDR2 YFSETQ. V was pared by 4 bases and J by 3 bases, with 10 bases of the junction left unmatched. Based on the CDR3 plus reference TRBV5-1 and TRBJ1-1, the full variable domain is KAGVTQTPRYLIKTRGQQVTLSCSPISGHRSVSWYQQTPGQGLQFLFEYFSETQRNKGNFPGRFSGRQFSNSRSEMNVSTLELGDSALYLCASSADRGGLDTEAFFGQGTRLTVV.

The chain uses TRBV5-4 and TRBJ2-2; no clear D. Trimming shortened V by 4 bases and J by 1 base, and 8 bases separated the two germline ends. CDR1 is SGHNT and CDR2 is YYREEE in the germline V gene (reference sequence). This CDR3 has 14 amino acids. The CDR3 protein is CASSPELNTGELFF. CDR3 DNA sequence: TGTGCCAGCAGCCCGGAACTGAACACCGGGGAGCTGTTTTTT.

This CDR3 is CASSQDLRGYEQYF. In DNA form, the CDR3 reads TGTGCCAGCAGCCAGGACCTCAGGGGCTACGAGCAGTACTTC. This sequence joins TRBV4-2 and TRBJ2-7; tentative D call: TRBD1 (6 bases). CDR3 length: 14 residues. CDR1 LGHNA and CDR2 YNFKEQ come from the germline V gene. V was shortened by 3 bases and J by 3 bases, with 12 bases between the two germline ends.

V usage is TRBV10-3 and J usage is TRBJ1-2; TRBD1 agrees at 9 bases. Germline V gene sequence: CDR1 ENHRY, CDR2 SYGVKD. The J segment lost 9 bases and the V segment lost 7 bases, leaving 15 bases of the junction unmatched. The CDR3 is made up of 15 amino acids. The DNA for the CDR3 is TGTGCCATCACAGTTCCAGGACAGGGGTTTTCTCGCTACACCTTC. Protein sequence: CAITVPGQGFSRYTF.

The chain uses TRBV24-1 and TRBJ2-2, with 7 bases that match TRBD1. The CDR3 extends over 15 amino acids. In germline, CDR1 is KGHDR, CDR2 SFDVKD. After removal of 4 bases from V and 7 bases from J, the junction contained 8 bases not matched to a gene. The CDR3 here is CATSDPRQGIGELFF. The CDR3 nucleotides read TGTGCCACCAGTGACCCAAGACAGGGAATCGGGGAGCTGTTTTTT.

The rearrangement links TRBV6-5 to TRBJ1-1; D is unresolved. Germline values: CDR1 MNHEY, CDR2 SVGAGI. V gave up 5 bases and J gave up 2 bases, with 15 bases separating them. This CDR3 is 15 amino acids long. CDR3 loop: CASSPTMALNTEAFF. The CDR3 nucleotides read TGTGCCAGCAGTCCCACTATGGCCTTAAACACTGAAGCTTTCTTT.

V gene TRBV6-6 combines with J gene TRBJ2-2; 7 bases are a match to TRBD2. Germline CDR1 reads MNHNY; CDR2 reads SVGAGI (reference sequence). The CDR3 runs 17 residues. The trim removed 5 bases at V and 4 bases at J, leaving 13 bases unmatched. The CDR3 DNA sequence: TGTGCCAGCAGTCCCCGTTGGGGGAGGGTACGCACCGGGGAGCTGTTTTTT. Translating it yields CASSPRWGRVRTGELFF.

This sequence joins TRBV28 and TRBJ1-2; D gene ambiguous. Germline V gives CDR1 MDHEN, CDR2 SYDVKM. CDR3 length equals 12 residues. V lost 5 bases, J lost 1 base, and 5 bases lay in between. CDR3 coding DNA: TGTGCCAGCAGTCTAATTAACTATGGCTACACCTTC. Translating gives CASSLINYGYTF.

The DNA of the CDR3 is TGTGCCAGCAGTTTCCTCAATACAGAGGATGAGCAGTTCTTC. Translation: CASSFLNTEDEQFF. The chain employs TRBV27 and TRBJ2-1, with D uncertain. The CDR3 is 14 residues long. In germline, CDR1 is MNHEY, CDR2 SMNVEV (reference sequence). Trimming shortened V by 3 bases and J by 8 bases, and 14 bases separated the two germline ends.

The chain carries TRBV3-1 (or the pseudogene TRBV3-2) and TRBJ2-7; 12 positions agree with TRBD2. CDR1 is LGHDT, CDR2 YNNKEL, per germline (reference sequence). V was pared by 2 bases and J by 2 bases, with 4 bases of the junction left unmatched. The length of the CDR3 is 16 residues. The CDR3 region has the DNA TGTGCCAGCAGCCAACAGGGACTAGCGGGCCCCTACGAGCAGTACTTC. This encodes CASSQQGLAGPYEQYF.

The table lists this clone with a count of one. The sample carries other DNA sequences with the same CDR3. The rearrangement joins TRBV6-5 to TRBJ1-1; unclear D gene. The germline CDR1 and CDR2 sequences are MNHEY and SVGAGI. V lost 2 bases and J lost 5, with 6 bases in between. This CDR3 contains 12 residues. The CDR3 here is CASSYGGTEAFF. The CDR3 DNA is TGTGCCAGCAGTTACGGTGGGACTGAAGCTTTCTTT.

The V and J genes are TRBV3-1 (or the pseudogene TRBV3-2) and TRBJ2-1; 7 nucleotides align to TRBD2. The V gene's germline CDR1 is LGHDT and CDR2 YNNKEL (reference sequence). The V segment lost 5 bases and the J segment 0 bases; nucleotides outside the gene matches: 4. The CDR3 has 15 residues. CDR3 in DNA: TGTGCCAGCAGCTACGGGACTAACTCCTACAATGAGCAGTTCTTC. This translates into CASSYGTNSYNEQFF.

The V gene is TRBV2, the J gene TRBJ2-5; 13 bases map to TRBD2. Germline V gene data show CDR1 as SNHLY and CDR2 as FYNNEI. The CDR3 extends over 15 amino acids. V was clipped by 8 bases and J by 5 bases; unmatched bases: 8. CDR3 sequence (DNA): TGTGCCAGCCCAGGACTAGCGGGAGTGGGTGAGACCCAGTACTTC. Encoded protein: CASPGLAGVGETQYF.

The gene calls are TRBV19 and TRBJ2-2; unclear D gene. V gave up 7 bases and J gave up 3 bases, with 12 bases separating them. The CDR3 covers 14 residues. Germline CDR1 LNHDA, CDR2 SQIVND (reference sequence). CDR3 residues: CASKDSADTGELFF. For the CDR3, the DNA is TGTGCCAGTAAGGATTCGGCCGACACCGGGGAGCTGTTTTTT.

J is TRBJ2-1 and V is TRBV7-9; D is tentatively TRBD1 or TRBD2 (5 bases each). The CDR3 sequence is 15 residues long. Trimming shortened V by 4 bases and J by 6 bases, and 16 bases separated the two germline ends. Germline V gives CDR1 SEHNR, CDR2 FQNEAQ (reference sequence). The CDR3: CASSSVFKRGNEQFF. The CDR3 region has the DNA TGTGCCAGCAGCTCCGTCTTTAAGAGGGGCAATGAGCAGTTCTTC.

V is TRBV30 and J is TRBJ2-2, with a weak D call TRBD1 (5 bases). Germline V lookup: CDR1 GTSNPN, CDR2 SVGIG (reference sequence). Trimming left V 3 bases short and J 5 bases short, with 10 bases between. This CDR3 is 13 amino acids long. CDR3 sequence reads: CAWSGQGTGELFF. In DNA form, the CDR3 reads TGTGCCTGGAGCGGCCAGGGAACCGGGGAGCTGTTTTTT. The entire variable domain, with the rest obtained from reference TRBV30 and TRBJ2-2, is as follows: SQTIHQWPATLVQPVGSPLSLECTVEGTSNPNLYWYRQAAGRGLQLLFYSVGIGQISSEVPQNLSASRPQDRQFILSSKKLLLSDSGFYLCAWSGQGTGELFFGEGSRLTVL.

The gene calls are TRBV28 and TRBJ2-3; D might be TRBD1 (6 bases). Trimming shortened V by 1 base and J by 0 bases, and 11 bases separated the two germline ends. From germline, CDR1 is MDHEN and CDR2 SYDVKM. This CDR3 region has 16 residues. The CDR3 protein is CASSLLGAPSTDTQYF. In DNA form, the CDR3 reads TGTGCCAGCAGTTTATTGGGGGCCCCTAGCACAGATACGCAGTATTTT.

CDR3 DNA: TGTGCCAGCAGCCAGTTCGGTGACCCTCGAGGAGAGACCCAGTACTTC. It encodes CASSQFGDPRGETQYF. The V call is TRBV3-1 (or the pseudogene TRBV3-2), the J call TRBJ2-5; D call uncertain. The V gene lost 3 bases and the J gene lost 4 bases, with 18 bases spanning the gap. The CDR3 runs 16 residues. Germline V lookup: CDR1 LGHDT, CDR2 YNNKEL (reference sequence).

About this clone itself: A junction boundary mismatches the germline segment, possibly from a read error. V gene TRBV28 combines with J gene TRBJ1-2; D unclear. Germline assignment: CDR1 MDHEN and CDR2 SYDVKM. The CDR3 is 12 amino acids. The CDR3 DNA is TGTGCCAGCAACAATTTAATGGAGCAATTTCACTTC. As protein: CASNNLMEQFHF.

This clone has only one observation. The chain is built from TRBV27 and TRBJ1-4; D not certain. This CDR3 contains 14 residues. Germline CDR1 MNHEY, CDR2 SMNVEV (reference sequence). Trimming removed 0 bases at V and 6 bases at J, with 8 bases between. The CDR3 loop reads CASSLSRGYEKLFF. The CDR3 nucleotides are TGTGCCAGCAGTTTATCGAGAGGATATGAAAAACTGTTTTTT.

In this sample, this clone turned up once. V is TRBV3-1 (or the pseudogene TRBV3-2) and J is TRBJ1-1, with D maybe TRBD1 (5 bases). The V gene's germline CDR1 is LGHDT and CDR2 YNNKEL (reference sequence). Trimming took 5 bases from V and 0 from J, leaving 16 bases between them. The CDR3 length is 16 residues. This chain's CDR3 is CASSSRDLDMNTEAFF. In DNA form, the CDR3 reads TGTGCCAGCAGCTCCCGGGACTTAGATATGAACACTGAAGCTTTCTTT.

J is TRBJ2-3 and V is TRBV11-1; D is possibly TRBD1 or TRBD2 (5 bases each). CDR1 and CDR2 from the germline V gene are SGHAT and FQDESV (reference sequence). CDR3 length equals 14 residues. The V gene lost 1 base and the J gene lost 6 bases, with 11 bases spanning the gap. This CDR3 reads CASSLGFGADTQYF. The DNA of the CDR3 is TGTGCCAGCAGCTTAGGATTCGGGGCGGATACGCAGTATTTT.

This clone was observed a single time. The chain combines TRBV9 with TRBJ1-2; tentatively, D is TRBD1 (5 bases). This CDR3 comprises 19 residues. The germline V gene has CDR1 SGDLS and CDR2 YYNGEE. Trimming removed 3 bases at V and 1 base at J, with 25 bases between. CDR3 loop: CASSASFGDQKADNYGYTF. As DNA, the CDR3 is TGTGCCAGCAGCGCGAGCTTCGGGGACCAAAAAGCGGATAACTATGGCTACACCTTC. Supplemented by reference TRBV9 and TRBJ1-2, the full variable domain reads DSGVTQTPKHLITATGQRVTLRCSPRSGDLSVYWYQQSLDQGLQFLIQYYNGEERAKGNILERFSAQQFPDLHSELNLSSLELGDSALYFCASSASFGDQKADNYGYTFGSGTRLTVV.

Note on this clone: The junction does not match germline at one end; this may be a read error. The rearrangement uses TRBV10-2 and TRBJ2-7; D is perhaps TRBD1 (5 bases). The CDR3 is 11 residues long. Germline V gene data show CDR1 as WSHSY and CDR2 as SAAADI. CDR3 DNA sequence: TGCGCCAGCAGCCAGGGAACGAATGGAGACTTC. It is translated as CASSQGTNGDF.

This clone was observed a few times. The gene calls are TRBV11-2 and TRBJ2-1, with 11 bases aligning to TRBD1. There are 15 residues in the CDR3. The junction had 3 bases not matched to a gene; V was cut back by 2 bases and J by 6 bases. Germline assignment: CDR1 SGHAT and CDR2 FQNNGV. CDR3: CASSLRTGGFNEQFF. In nucleotides, the CDR3 is TGTGCCAGCAGCTTAAGGACAGGGGGCTTCAATGAGCAGTTCTTC.

In nucleotides, the CDR3 is TGTGCCAGCAGTGGGGGCGGGTACACAGATACGCAGTATTTT. Translated, it gives CASSGGGYTDTQYF. This chain connects TRBV28 to TRBJ2-3, with a possible D match to TRBD1 (6 bases). Germline CDR1 and CDR2: MDHEN and SYDVKM. Trimming pared 5 bases from V and 2 bases from J, leaving 11 bases between. This CDR3 comprises 14 residues.

This clone has only one observation. CDR3 protein: CASSYAGARNTQYF. The DNA of the CDR3 is TGTGCCAGCAGTTACGCAGGGGCCCGGAATACGCAGTATTTT. The chain combines TRBV6-5 with TRBJ2-3; possibly TRBD1 for D (6 bases). Looked up from germline, CDR1 is MNHEY and CDR2 is SVGAGI. The CDR3 consists of 14 residues. The V end lost 2 bases, the J end lost 7 bases, and 13 bases lay between the germline ends.

J is TRBJ1-1 and V is TRBV7-2; 11 bases fit TRBD1. Germline V gene lookup returns CDR1 SGHTA and CDR2 FQGNSA. The V and J ends lost 5 bases and 11 bases, in that order; junction bases with no gene match: 13. The CDR3 loop spans 15 amino acids. CDR3 DNA sequence: TGTGCCAGCAGCACTCAAGGACAGGGGGCGCAAGGGGCTTTCTTT. The encoded protein is CASSTQGQGAQGAFF.

This chain connects TRBV14 to TRBJ2-7, with D uncertain. The CDR3 covers 16 residues. The germline V gene encodes CDR1 SGHDN and CDR2 FVKESK. V was trimmed by 4 bases and J by 6 bases, leaving 22 bases between them. The DNA of the CDR3 is TGTGCCAGCAGCCTACAGACCATAGACTCCCGGTCCGAGCAGTACTTC. Translation gives CASSLQTIDSRSEQYF.